Listed here are 25 T cell receptor beta chains from one sample, sequenced in a study of T cells after yellow fever vaccination. One entry per CDR3 protein results from TCRdb running MiXCR on the 5' RACE reads. The sample lists approximately 450,000 distinct CDR3 sequences, 18% occurring once. Sequences were derived from PBMCs, sampled before the yellow fever booster vaccination. The receptors stem from a man aged 18-30 years who received the YFV17D yellow fever vaccine.

V and J are TRBV18 and TRBJ1-2; D gene unclear. Germline V CDR1 and CDR2: KGHSH, LQKENI. Trimming took off 0 bases at V and 1 base at J, with 6 bases between the two ends. The CDR3 is made up of 14 amino acids. In DNA form, the CDR3 reads TGTGCCAGCTCACCACCGGGCAGTAACTATGGCTACACCTTC. Translated, it gives CASSPPGSNYGYTF.

This clonotype was detected many times. J is TRBJ2-3 and V is TRBV5-1; tentatively, D is TRBD2 (5 bases). There are 15 residues in the CDR3. In germline, CDR1 is SGHRS, CDR2 YFSETQ. Deletions cut 4 bases from V and 4 bases from J, with 16 bases between. Here the CDR3 DNA reads TGCGCCAGCAGCCAGGCGAGGTGGGAGTCAGATACGCAGTATTTT. Its protein is CASSQARWESDTQYF.

This chain connects TRBV28 to TRBJ1-6; no clear D. Trimming removed 11 bases at V and 5 bases at J, with 19 bases between. CDR1 and CDR2 (germline): MDHEN, SYDVKM. This CDR3 has 15 residues. CDR3 amino acids: CASTRAALNNSPLHF. In DNA, the CDR3 is TGTGCCTCGACGCGGGCGGCCCTAAATAATTCACCCCTCCACTTT.

Ten or more counts support this clonotype. The chain joins TRBV12-3 or TRBV12-4 to TRBJ2-5; D is ambiguous. V was pared by 1 base and J by 5 bases, with 5 bases between. The CDR3 is 12 amino acids. CDR3 amino acids: CASSLGSETQYF. For the CDR3, the DNA is TGTGCCAGCAGTTTAGGTTCCGAGACCCAGTACTTC.

The sample holds many counts of this clonotype. The chain combines TRBV20-1 with TRBJ1-2; D gene unclear. Germline-derived CDR1 and CDR2 are DFQATT and SNEGSKA (reference sequence). Trimming pared 3 bases from V and 1 base from J, leaving 6 bases between. The CDR3 is 12 residues long. The CDR3: CSASTVNYGYTF. DNA of the CDR3: TGCAGTGCTAGTACAGTTAACTATGGCTACACCTTC.

This clonotype was seen ten or more times. The junction differs from germline at one of its ends, possibly a read error. This rearrangement joins TRBV5-6 to TRBJ1-6; 11 bases match TRBD1. The CDR3 sequence is 15 residues long. The germline CDR1 and CDR2 sequences are SGHDT and YYEEEE. The chain's CDR3 is CASNLRGTGGSPLHF. The DNA for the CDR3 is TGTGCCAGCAACTTGAGAGGGACAGGGGGTTCACCCCTCCACTTT.

This clonotype has more than one count but fewer than ten. The chain joins TRBV6-5 to TRBJ2-3, with 7 bases lining up with TRBD1. J lost 1 base, V lost 10 bases, and 17 bases had no gene match. The germline V gene encodes CDR1 MNHEY and CDR2 SVGAGI. The CDR3 has 17 amino acids. The CDR3 reads CATYTKTGSPGTDTQYF. DNA of the CDR3: TGTGCCACCTACACCAAGACAGGGTCTCCGGGCACAGATACGCAGTATTTT.

This chain uses TRBV7-2 with TRBJ1-6; D may be TRBD1 (5 bases). This CDR3 has 14 residues. Trimming took 7 bases from V and 9 from J, leaving 16 bases between them. The germline gives CDR1 SGHTA, CDR2 FQGNSA. The CDR3 spells CASTPLQGLSPLHF. The CDR3 nucleotides read TGTGCCAGCACCCCGCTGCAGGGTCTTTCACCCCTCCACTTT.

The chain joins TRBV4-3 to TRBJ2-6, with unresolved D. The germline gives CDR1 LGHNA, CDR2 YSLEER. V dropped 3 bases and J dropped 4 bases, with 16 bases sitting between them. There are 17 residues in the CDR3. The CDR3 DNA reads TGCGCCAGCAGCCATAGTTATAGGCTATTCGGGGCCAACGTCCTGACTTTC. It translates to CASSHSYRLFGANVLTF.

Only a few counts were recorded for this clonotype. The chain employs TRBV12-3 or TRBV12-4 and TRBJ1-2, with D possibly matching TRBD1 (6 bases). This CDR3 contains 17 residues. V was shortened by 8 bases and J by 4 bases, with 26 bases between the two germline ends. This chain's CDR3 is CASGHILVRGRGYGYTF. For the CDR3, the DNA is TGTGCCAGCGGCCATATCCTCGTTCGGGGGCGCGGCTATGGCTACACCTTC.

Points on this clonotype: The junction differs from germline at one of its ends, possibly a read error. The rearrangement uses TRBV7-9 and TRBJ2-3; 8 bases align to TRBD2. The CDR3 is made up of 15 amino acids. Germline CDR1 and CDR2: SEHNR and FQNEAQ (reference sequence). The CDR3 protein is CACSLGSGGLDTQYF. The CDR3 nucleotides are TGTGCCTGCAGCTTAGGCTCGGGGGGGCTGGATACGCAGTATTTT.

In this sample, this clonotype turned up a few times. V and J are TRBV25-1 and TRBJ2-2, with D possibly TRBD1 on 6 matching bases. This CDR3 has 14 residues. Germline V gene lookup returns CDR1 MGHDK and CDR2 SYGVNS. V lost 6 bases, J lost 6 bases, and 14 bases lay in between. CDR3 nucleotides: TGTGCCAGCAGGGACAGACGGACCGCCGGGGAGCTGTTTTTT. It translates to CASRDRRTAGELFF.

This clonotype was counted between two and nine times. CDR3 coding DNA: TGCAGTGCTAGAGACCAGCCCCGGGTTGAGAGATGGGGCTCCTACAATGAGCAGTTCTTC. It codes for CSARDQPRVERWGSYNEQFF. The V gene is TRBV20-1, the J gene TRBJ2-1; no clear D gene. This CDR3 has 20 residues. Germline CDR1 DFQATT, CDR2 SNEGSKA (reference sequence). Trimming shortened V by 0 bases and J by 0 bases, and 24 bases separated the two germline ends.

The chain has TRBV4-3 and TRBJ2-6; D call uncertain. Per the germline V gene, CDR1 is LGHNA and CDR2 is YSLEER. The CDR3 totals 17 residues. V was trimmed by 1 base and J by 0 bases, leaving 10 bases between them. The CDR3 loop is CASSQGNSPSGANVLTF. The DNA for the CDR3 is TGCGCCAGCAGCCAAGGCAACAGTCCCTCTGGGGCCAACGTCCTGACTTTC.

The chain uses TRBV6-5 and TRBJ1-2, with D perhaps matching TRBD1 (5 bases). Looked up from germline, CDR1 is MNHEY and CDR2 is SVGAGI. This CDR3 contains 13 residues. V lost 6 bases and J 8 bases, leaving 16 bases between the germline ends. CDR3 in amino acids: CASRLSRVAGYTF. As DNA, the CDR3 is TGTGCCAGCAGGTTGAGCAGGGTAGCAGGCTACACCTTC.

This clonotype was recorded a few times. This sequence joins TRBV4-1 and TRBJ2-2, with 13 bases fitting TRBD2. This CDR3 region has 19 residues. Losses at the gene ends were 4 bases for V and 5 bases for J; bases not matched to a gene: 13. CDR1 MGHRA and CDR2 YSYEKL come from the germline V gene. CDR3 sequence (DNA): TGCGCCAGCAGCCCGATTCCCGGACTAGCGGGGGCGGGGACCGGGGAGCTGTTTTTT. Translating gives CASSPIPGLAGAGTGELFF.

There are a few counts of this clonotype. In DNA form, the CDR3 reads TGTGCCATCAGTCCAGGACAGGGCCGTTCCGAGCAGTACGTC. It encodes CAISPGQGRSEQYV. V usage is TRBV10-3 and J usage is TRBJ2-7; 8 bases agree with TRBD1. Trimming took 5 bases from V and 6 from J; bases not matched to a gene: 9. This CDR3 has 14 amino acids. Germline CDR1 and CDR2: ENHRY and SYGVKD.

This clonotype was seen a few times. The V gene is TRBV27, the J gene TRBJ2-5, with 7 bases lining up with TRBD1. Germline trimming cut 5 bases from V and 3 bases from J; bases unmatched to any gene: 15. CDR1 MNHEY and CDR2 SMNVEV come from the germline V gene (reference sequence). The CDR3 covers 17 residues. CDR3 in amino acids: CASSPYLGQAAEETQYF. In DNA, the CDR3 is TGTGCCAGCAGTCCCTATTTAGGACAGGCGGCCGAAGAGACCCAGTACTTC.

This clonotype was found a few times. CDR3 DNA: TGTGCCACCAGCATCTCGCTGGCGGTTAGCACAGATACGCAGTATTTT. It yields the protein CATSISLAVSTDTQYF. The chain is built from TRBV15 and TRBJ2-3, with D unresolved. The CDR3 length is 16 residues. V was shortened by 4 bases and J by 0 bases, with 14 bases between the two germline ends. Germline CDR1 is LNHNV and CDR2 is YYDKDF (reference sequence).

This clonotype was counted many times. The chain joins TRBV5-5 to TRBJ2-5, with D perhaps TRBD2 (6 bases). Germline lookup yields CDR1 SGHKS and CDR2 YYEKEE (reference sequence). Trimming took off 5 bases at V and 5 bases at J, with 13 bases between the two ends. The CDR3 spans 13 residues. The CDR3 loop reads CASRLTSWETQYF. In DNA, the CDR3 is TGTGCCAGCAGGTTGACTAGTTGGGAGACCCAGTACTTC. Full variable domain (remainder filled in from reference TRBV5-5 and TRBJ2-5): DAGVTQSPTHLIKTRGQQVTLRCSPISGHKSVSWYQQVLGQGPQFIFQYYEKEERGRGNFPDRFSARQFPNYSSELNVNALLLGDSALYLCASRLTSWETQYFGPGTRLLVL.

This chain joins TRBV2 and TRBJ2-1, with D perhaps matching TRBD1 (5 bases). The CDR3 covers 15 residues. Germline loops: CDR1 SNHLY, CDR2 FYNNEI. Between the trimmed V and J ends, which lost 7 bases and 4 bases, there was a span of 17 bases. The CDR3 spells CASTADRPSYNEQFF. The DNA of the CDR3 is TGTGCCAGCACCGCTGACAGACCCAGTTACAATGAGCAGTTCTTC.

This clonotype was found many times. This chain uses TRBV20-1 with TRBJ1-1; tentative D call: TRBD1 (6 bases). This CDR3 contains 14 residues. Per the germline V gene, CDR1 is DFQATT and CDR2 is SNEGSKA (reference sequence). V was shortened by 6 bases and J by 3 bases, with 17 bases between the two germline ends. The CDR3 nucleotides read TGCAGTGCGCGAATGGGGCACAGGGACACTGAAGCTTTCTTT. This sequence encodes CSARMGHRDTEAFF.

This clonotype was counted many times. The rearrangement uses TRBV7-9 and TRBJ1-1, with D maybe TRBD1 (6 bases). The V gene lost 4 bases and the J gene lost 5 bases, with 17 bases spanning the gap. The CDR3 loop spans 15 amino acids. Germline CDR1 reads SEHNR; CDR2 reads FQNEAQ (reference sequence). CDR3 DNA: TGTGCCAGCAGCTCTCGGGGGGGCCGGTGGACTGAAGCTTTCTTT. Translated: CASSSRGGRWTEAFF.

The rearrangement uses TRBV29-1 and TRBJ1-1; D may be TRBD1 (5 bases). The CDR3 is 15 amino acids. Trimming removed 5 bases from V and 2 bases from J, with 18 bases in between. Germline CDR1 and CDR2: SQVTM and ANQGSEA. CDR3 amino acids: CSVSGDFGSNTEAFF. The CDR3 bases are TGCAGCGTTTCCGGGGACTTCGGAAGTAACACTGAAGCTTTCTTT.

This clonotype was found a few times. The chain uses TRBV16 and TRBJ2-3; TRBD1 is a possible D gene (5 bases). Trimming removed 0 bases from V and 1 base from J, with 11 bases in between. The CDR3 is made up of 16 amino acids. CDR1 KGHSY and CDR2 FQNENV come from the germline V gene. The CDR3 DNA follows: TGTGCCAGCAGCCAATCAGCAGGGCGCCGCACAGATACGCAGTATTTT. Its translation is CASSQSAGRRTDTQYF. The full variable domain, its missing parts supplied by reference TRBV16 and TRBJ2-3, is GEEVAQTPKHLVRGEGQKAKLYCAPIKGHSYVFWYQQVLKNEFKFLISFQNENVFDETGMPKERFSAKCLPNSPCSLEIQATKLEDSAVYFCASSQSAGRRTDTQYFGPGTRLTVL.